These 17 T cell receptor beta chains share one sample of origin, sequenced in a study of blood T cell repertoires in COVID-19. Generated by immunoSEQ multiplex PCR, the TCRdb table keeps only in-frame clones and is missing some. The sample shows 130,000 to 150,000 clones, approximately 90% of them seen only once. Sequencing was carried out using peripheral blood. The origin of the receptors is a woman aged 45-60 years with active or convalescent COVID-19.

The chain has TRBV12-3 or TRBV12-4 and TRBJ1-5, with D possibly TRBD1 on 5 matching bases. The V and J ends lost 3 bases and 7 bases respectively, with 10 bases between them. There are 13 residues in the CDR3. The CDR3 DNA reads TGTGCCAGCAGTTTTACAGGCCCCCAGCCCCAGCATTTT. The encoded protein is CASSFTGPQPQHF.

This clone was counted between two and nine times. CDR3 sequence reads: CASSETRDRGSFF. CDR3 nucleotides: TGTGCCAGCAGTGAGACCCGGGACAGGGGTTCTTTCTTT. The chain joins TRBV6-1 to TRBJ1-1, with 10 bases aligning to TRBD1. Germline-derived CDR1 and CDR2 are MNHNS and SASEGT. J lost 12 bases, V lost 3 bases, and 7 bases had no gene match. This CDR3 contains 13 residues.

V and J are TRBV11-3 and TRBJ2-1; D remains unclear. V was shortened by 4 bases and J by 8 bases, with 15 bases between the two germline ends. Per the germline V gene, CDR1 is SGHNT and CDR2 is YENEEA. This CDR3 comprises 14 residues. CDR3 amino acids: CASSSPQRGHEQFF. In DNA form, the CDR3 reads TGTGCCAGCAGCTCGCCCCAACGAGGCCATGAGCAGTTCTTC.

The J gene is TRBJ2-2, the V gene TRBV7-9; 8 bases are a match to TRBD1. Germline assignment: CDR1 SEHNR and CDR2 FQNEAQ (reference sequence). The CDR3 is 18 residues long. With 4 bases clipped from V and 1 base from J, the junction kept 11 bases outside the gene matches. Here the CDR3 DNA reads TGTGCCAGCAGCTCCAACTCCCAGGGGGCCCAGAACACCGGGGAGCTGTTTTTT. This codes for CASSSNSQGAQNTGELFF.

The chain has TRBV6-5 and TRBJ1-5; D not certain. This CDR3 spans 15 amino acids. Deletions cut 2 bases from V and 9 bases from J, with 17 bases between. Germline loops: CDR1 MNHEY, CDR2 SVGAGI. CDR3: CASSYRALELGPQHF. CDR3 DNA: TGTGCCAGCAGTTACCGGGCACTAGAACTCGGGCCCCAGCATTTT.

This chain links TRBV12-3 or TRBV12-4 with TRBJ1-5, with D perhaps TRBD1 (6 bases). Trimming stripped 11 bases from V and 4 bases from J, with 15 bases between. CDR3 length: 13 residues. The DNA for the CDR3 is TGTGCCGCGGGGGGCTTGGGTAATCAGCCCCAGCATTTT. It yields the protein CAAGGLGNQPQHF.

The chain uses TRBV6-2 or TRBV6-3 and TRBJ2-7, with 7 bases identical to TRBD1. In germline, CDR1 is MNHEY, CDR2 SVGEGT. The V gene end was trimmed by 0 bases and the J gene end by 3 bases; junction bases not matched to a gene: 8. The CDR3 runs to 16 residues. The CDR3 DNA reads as TGTGCCAGCAGTTACTCTCTGGGACAGAGATACTACGAGCAGTACTTC. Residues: CASSYSLGQRYYEQYF.

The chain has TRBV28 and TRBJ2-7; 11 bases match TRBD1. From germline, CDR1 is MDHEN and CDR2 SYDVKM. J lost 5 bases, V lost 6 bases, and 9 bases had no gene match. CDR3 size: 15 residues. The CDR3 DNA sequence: TGTGCCAGCAGACTTTATGGACAGGGGGCTGACGAGCAGTACTTC. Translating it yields CASRLYGQGADEQYF.

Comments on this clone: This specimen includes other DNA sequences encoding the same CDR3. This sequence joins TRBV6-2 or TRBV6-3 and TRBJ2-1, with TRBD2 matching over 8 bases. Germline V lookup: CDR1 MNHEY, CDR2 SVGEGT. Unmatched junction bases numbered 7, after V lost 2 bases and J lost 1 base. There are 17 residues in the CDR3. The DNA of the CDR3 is TGTGCCAGCAGTTACATCCCTCGCGGGGGGTCCTACAATGAGCAGTTCTTC. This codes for CASSYIPRGGSYNEQFF.

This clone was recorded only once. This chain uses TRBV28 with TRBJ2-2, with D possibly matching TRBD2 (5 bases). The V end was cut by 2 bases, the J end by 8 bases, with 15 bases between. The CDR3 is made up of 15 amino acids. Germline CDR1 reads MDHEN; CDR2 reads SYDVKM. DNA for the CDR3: TGTGCCAGCAGTTTAAGTGGGAGAGCTGCGGGGGAGCTGTTTTTT. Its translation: CASSLSGRAAGELFF.

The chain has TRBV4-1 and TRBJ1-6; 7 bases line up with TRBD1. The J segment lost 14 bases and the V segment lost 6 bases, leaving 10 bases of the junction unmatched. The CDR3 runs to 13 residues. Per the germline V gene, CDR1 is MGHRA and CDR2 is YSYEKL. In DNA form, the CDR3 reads TGCGCCAGCAGAGACAGGGACGTTAGGTCCCTCCACTTT. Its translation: CASRDRDVRSLHF.

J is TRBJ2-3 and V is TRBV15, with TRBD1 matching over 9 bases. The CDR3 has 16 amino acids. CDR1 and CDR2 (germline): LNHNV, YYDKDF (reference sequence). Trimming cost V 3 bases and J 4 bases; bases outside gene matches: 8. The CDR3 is CATSSTTGGRPDTQYF. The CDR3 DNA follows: TGTGCCACCAGCAGCACTACAGGGGGCCGCCCAGATACGCAGTATTTT.

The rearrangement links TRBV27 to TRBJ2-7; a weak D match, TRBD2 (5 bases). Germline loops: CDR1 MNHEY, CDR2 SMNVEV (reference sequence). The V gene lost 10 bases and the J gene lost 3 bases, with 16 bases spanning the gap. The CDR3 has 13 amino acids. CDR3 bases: TGTGCCACCTCCGGGAACTACCTCTACGAGCAGTACTTC. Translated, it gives CATSGNYLYEQYF.

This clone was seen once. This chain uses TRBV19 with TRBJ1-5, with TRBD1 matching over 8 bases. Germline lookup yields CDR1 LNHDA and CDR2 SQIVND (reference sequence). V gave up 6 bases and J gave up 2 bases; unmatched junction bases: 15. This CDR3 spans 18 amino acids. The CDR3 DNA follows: TGTGCCAGTAGGGTGGCAGGGGGCATCCTATCCCGCAATCAGCCCCAGCATTTT. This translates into CASRVAGGILSRNQPQHF.

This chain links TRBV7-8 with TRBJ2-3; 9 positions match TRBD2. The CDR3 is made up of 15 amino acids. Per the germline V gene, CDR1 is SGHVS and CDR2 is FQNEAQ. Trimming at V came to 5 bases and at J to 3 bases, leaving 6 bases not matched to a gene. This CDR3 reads CASSALAGRTDTQYF. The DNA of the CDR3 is TGTGCCAGCAGCGCCCTAGCGGGAAGGACAGATACGCAGTATTTT.

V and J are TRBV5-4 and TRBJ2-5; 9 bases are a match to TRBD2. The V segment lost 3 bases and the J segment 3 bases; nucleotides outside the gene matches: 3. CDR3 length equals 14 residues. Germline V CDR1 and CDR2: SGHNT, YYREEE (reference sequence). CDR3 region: CASSSPSGEETQYF. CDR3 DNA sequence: TGTGCCAGCAGCTCCCCTAGCGGGGAAGAGACCCAGTACTTC. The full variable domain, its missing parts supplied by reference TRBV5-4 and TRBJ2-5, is ETGVTQSPTHLIKTRGQQVTLRCSSQSGHNTVSWYQQALGQGPQFIFQYYREEENGRGNFPPRFSGLQFPNYSSELNVNALELDDSALYLCASSSPSGEETQYFGPGTRLLVL.

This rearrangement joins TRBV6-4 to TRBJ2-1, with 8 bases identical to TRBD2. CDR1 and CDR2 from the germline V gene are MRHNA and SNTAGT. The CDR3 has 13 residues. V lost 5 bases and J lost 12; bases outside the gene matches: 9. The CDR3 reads CASSSGGGTAQFF. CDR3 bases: TGTGCCAGCAGTAGTGGCGGGGGGACGGCGCAGTTCTTC.